Here is one T cell receptor beta chain with its context. No antigen is known for it. The CDR3 is 13 amino acids. The germline CDR1 and CDR2 sequences are WSHSY and SAAADI. V dropped 6 bases and J dropped 3 bases, with 10 bases sitting between them. This entry comes from a study of cytomegalovirus exposure and HLA in healthy donors. Unrecorded immune exposure was likely among donors, who were nominally healthy when sampled. PCR was performed using 60 Vbeta and 13 Jbeta primers. TCRdb keeps only in-frame clones here, not all; method: immunoSEQ multiplex PCR. The data contain 130,000 or so clones, about 70% of them seen just once; the ten biggest clones take up 2% to 3%. Study outcomes and limitations: Information on immune exposure was restricted to one variable (CMV serostatus). Later on, a genetic analysis was performed. It linked a missense variant in DCLRE1C with V- and J-gene trimming of TCR beta. Specificity of three CMV-associated chains for CMV antigens was verified in vitro.

Sequencing used PBMCs. The TCR originated in a woman in her forties in good health and CMV-seronegative. V is TRBV10-2 and J is TRBJ2-3, with D perhaps assigned TRBD1 or TRBD2 (6 bases each). The CDR3 loop reads CASREGQTDTQYF. The CDR3 DNA sequence: TGCGCCAGCAGGGAGGGACAAACAGATACGCAGTATTTT.